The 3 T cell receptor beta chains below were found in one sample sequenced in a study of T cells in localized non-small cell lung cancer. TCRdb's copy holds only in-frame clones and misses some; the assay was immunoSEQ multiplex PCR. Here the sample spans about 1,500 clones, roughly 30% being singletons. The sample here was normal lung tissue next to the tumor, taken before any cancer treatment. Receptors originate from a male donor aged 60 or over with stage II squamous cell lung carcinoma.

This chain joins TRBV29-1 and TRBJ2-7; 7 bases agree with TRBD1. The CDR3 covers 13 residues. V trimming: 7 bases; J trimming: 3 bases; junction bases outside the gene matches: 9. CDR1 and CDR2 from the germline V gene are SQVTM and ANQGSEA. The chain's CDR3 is CSGRTGDNYEQYF. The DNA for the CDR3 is TGCAGCGGCCGGACAGGTGATAACTACGAGCAGTACTTC.

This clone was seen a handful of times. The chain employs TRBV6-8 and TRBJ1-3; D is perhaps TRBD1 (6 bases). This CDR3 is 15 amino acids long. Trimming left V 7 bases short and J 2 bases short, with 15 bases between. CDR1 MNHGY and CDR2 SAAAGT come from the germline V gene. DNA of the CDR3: TGTGCCAGCATGGTTCAGGGGATCACTGGAAACACCATATATTTT. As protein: CASMVQGITGNTIYF.

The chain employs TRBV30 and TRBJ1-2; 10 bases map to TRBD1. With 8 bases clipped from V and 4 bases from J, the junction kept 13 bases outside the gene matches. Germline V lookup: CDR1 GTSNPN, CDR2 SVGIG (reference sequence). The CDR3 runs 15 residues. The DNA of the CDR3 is TGTGCCGGCCCCTCCGGGACAGGGGCAGGCTATGGCTACACCTTC. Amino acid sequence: CAGPSGTGAGYGYTF.